The present TCR beta chain was sequenced within a study of T cells in localized non-small cell lung cancer. Study findings and constraints: Adjacent lung had a median approximately 57 of the 100 largest tumor clones. Tumor trailed uninvolved adjacent lung in T cell clonality, which peaked there. Higher blood T cell density tracked longer overall survival.

A remark on this clone: Its specificity is unknown.

The CDR3 loop spans 13 amino acids. Looked up from germline, CDR1 is SGDLS and CDR2 is YYNGEE. Germline trimming cut 2 bases from V and 7 bases from J; bases unmatched to any gene: 2. This table comes from immunoSEQ multiplex PCR, and its TCRdb copy is limited to in-frame clones, with some not included. The data hold about 41,000 clones, with around nine tenths observed a single time. V and J are TRBV9 and TRBJ2-2; 7 bases map to TRBD1. The sequencing here drew on peripheral blood, taken before any cancer treatment. This sequence originates from a female donor at least 60 years old with stage I squamous cell lung carcinoma. The CDR3 DNA reads TGTGCCAGCAGCGTTCAGGGGGTCGGGGAGCTGTTTTTT. Encoded protein: CASSVQGVGELFF. The full variable domain, rest sourced from reference TRBV9 and TRBJ2-2, is DSGVTQTPKHLITATGQRVTLRCSPRSGDLSVYWYQQSLDQGLQFLIQYYNGEERAKGNILERFSAQQFPDLHSELNLSSLELGDSALYFCASSVQGVGELFFGEGSRLTVL.